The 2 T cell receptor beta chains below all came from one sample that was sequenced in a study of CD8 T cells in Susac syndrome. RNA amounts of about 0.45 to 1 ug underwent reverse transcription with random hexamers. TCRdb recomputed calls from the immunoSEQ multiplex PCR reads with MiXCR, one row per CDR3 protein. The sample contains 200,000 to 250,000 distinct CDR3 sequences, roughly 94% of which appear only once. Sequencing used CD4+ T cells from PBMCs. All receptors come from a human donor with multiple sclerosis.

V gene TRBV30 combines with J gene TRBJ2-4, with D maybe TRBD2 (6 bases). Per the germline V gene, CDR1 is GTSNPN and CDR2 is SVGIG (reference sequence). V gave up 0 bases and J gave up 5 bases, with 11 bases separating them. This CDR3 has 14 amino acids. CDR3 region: CAWSVGPGENIQYF. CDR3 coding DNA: TGTGCCTGGAGTGTAGGCCCGGGAGAAAACATTCAGTACTTC.

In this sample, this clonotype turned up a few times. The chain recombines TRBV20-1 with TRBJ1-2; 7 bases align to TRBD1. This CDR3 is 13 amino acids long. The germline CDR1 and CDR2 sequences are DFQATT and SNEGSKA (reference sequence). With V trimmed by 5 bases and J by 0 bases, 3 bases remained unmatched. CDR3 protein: CSAQGQTNYGYTF. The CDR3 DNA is TGCAGTGCTCAGGGACAGACTAACTATGGCTACACCTTC.